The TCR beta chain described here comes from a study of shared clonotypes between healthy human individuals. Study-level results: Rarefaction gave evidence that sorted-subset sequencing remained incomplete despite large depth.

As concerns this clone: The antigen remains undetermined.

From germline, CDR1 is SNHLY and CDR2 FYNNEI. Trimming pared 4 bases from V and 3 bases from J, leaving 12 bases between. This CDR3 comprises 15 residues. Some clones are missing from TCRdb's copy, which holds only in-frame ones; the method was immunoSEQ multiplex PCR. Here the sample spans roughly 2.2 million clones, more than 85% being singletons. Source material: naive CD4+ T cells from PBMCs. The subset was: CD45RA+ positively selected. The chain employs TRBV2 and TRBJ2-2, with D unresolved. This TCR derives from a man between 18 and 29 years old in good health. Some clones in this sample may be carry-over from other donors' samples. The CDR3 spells CASSVSRVDTGELFF. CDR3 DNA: TGTGCCAGCAGTGTAAGCCGGGTAGACACCGGGGAGCTGTTTTTT.